This TCR beta chain was identified during a study of blood T cell repertoires in COVID-19. Whole-study context: Acute-phase and convalescent COVID-19 samples originated in the United States, Italy and Spain. Sources were T cells, B-cell-depleted T cells, or PBMCs; the material itself was cDNA or gDNA.

The CDR3 length is 15 residues. Unmatched junction bases numbered 10, after V lost 7 bases and J lost 3 bases. Germline CDR1 LNHDA, CDR2 SQIVND (reference sequence). Repertoires were generated with immunoSEQ multiplex PCR, while TCRdb's copy carries only in-frame clones and drops some. Of 150,000 to 200,000 clones listed, approximately 79% are singletons. This chain uses TRBV19 with TRBJ1-2; 8 nucleotides agree with TRBD1. The sequence came from a woman aged 80 or older with acute or convalescent COVID-19. Sequenced sample: peripheral blood. CDR3 protein: CASIHADREDYGYTF. The DNA of the CDR3 is TGTGCCAGTATCCACGCGGACAGGGAAGACTATGGCTACACCTTC.